The T cell receptor (delta chain) described here comes from a study of gamma-delta chains in newborns, infants, children. Study-wide background: Innate gammadelta T cells reportedly expand polyclonally right after birth, driven by microbial exposure, per the title.

TCRdb re-called the reads through CATT. The data contain thousands of delta-chain clones, under 3% of them singletons. This clone was detected a few times. CDR3 size: 18 residues. The germline V gene encodes CDR1 GEAIGNYY and CDR2 EKD. Trimming at V came to 1 base and at J to 3 bases, leaving 13 bases not matched to a gene. Sequencing was performed on blood. The V call is TRDV2, the J call TRDJ1; 10 bases line up with TRDD3. This receptor was obtained from a child who was a newborn, infant or young child, either healthy, febrile or measles-vaccinated (not recorded which). The CDR3 sequence is CACDTLSRTGGSSDKLIF. CDR3 nucleotides: TGTGCCTGTGACACTTTAAGCCGGACTGGGGGATCATCCGATAAACTCATCTTT.